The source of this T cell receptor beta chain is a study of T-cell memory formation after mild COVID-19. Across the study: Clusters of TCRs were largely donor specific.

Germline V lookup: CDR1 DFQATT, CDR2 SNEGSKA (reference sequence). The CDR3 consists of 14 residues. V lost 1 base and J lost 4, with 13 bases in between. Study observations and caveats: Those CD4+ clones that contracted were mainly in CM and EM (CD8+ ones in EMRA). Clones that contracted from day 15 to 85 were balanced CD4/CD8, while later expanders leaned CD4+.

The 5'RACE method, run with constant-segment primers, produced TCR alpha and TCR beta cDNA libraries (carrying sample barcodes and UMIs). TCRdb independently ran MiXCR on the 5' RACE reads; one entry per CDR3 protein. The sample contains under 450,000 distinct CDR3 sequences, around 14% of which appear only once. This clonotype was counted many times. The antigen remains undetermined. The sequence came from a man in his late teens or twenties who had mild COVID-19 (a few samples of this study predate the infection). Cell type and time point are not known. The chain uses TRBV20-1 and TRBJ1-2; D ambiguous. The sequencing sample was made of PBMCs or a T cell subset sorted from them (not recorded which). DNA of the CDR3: TGCAGTGCTAGAGTTGAAGACCTTAGCTATGGCTACACCTTC. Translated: CSARVEDLSYGYTF.